The entry below describes one T cell receptor beta chain. This sample was included in a study of blood T cell repertoires in COVID-19. Assay: immunoSEQ multiplex PCR; the TCRdb copy retains only in-frame clones and omits some. The data hold some 240,000 clones, with around 90% observed a single time. The CDR3 length is 13 residues. After removal of 3 bases from V and 6 bases from J, the junction contained 4 bases not matched to a gene. The germline V gene encodes CDR1 SQVTM and CDR2 ANQGSEA. The rearrangement joins TRBV29-1 to TRBJ1-4; TRBD1 matches at 7 bases. The material sequenced was PBMCs or T cells enriched from blood (not recorded which). This clonotype originated in a woman in her thirties or forties who had been exposed to COVID-19. DNA of the CDR3: TGCAGCGTTGACAGGGGGAGTGATGAAAAACTGTTTTTT. Amino acid sequence: CSVDRGSDEKLFF. Using reference TRBV29-1 and TRBJ1-4 for the parts outside the CDR3, the full variable domain is SAVISQKPSRDICQRGTSLTIQCQVDSQVTMMFWYRQQPGQSLTLIATANQGSEATYESGFVIDKFPISRPNLTFSTLTVSNMSPEDSSIYLCSVDRGSDEKLFFGSGTQLSVL.